The 5 T cell receptor beta chains presented below share a single source sample, sequenced in a study of T cell therapy after organ transplantation. This sample's time point: 4-8 weeks after completion of therapy. The protocol was immunoSEQ multiplex PCR, while the TCRdb copy is restricted to in-frame clones and leaves out a portion. This sample carries 20,000 or so clones, about four fifths of them seen once, and the ten largest clones take about 10%. No antigen has been identified for these receptors. Specimen: CD8+ T cells from blood, collected after autologous CMV-specific T cell therapy. The receptors were gathered from a human patient who had received a solid organ transplant and had CMV disease. The graft donor may have contributed some T cells.

This chain links TRBV19 with TRBJ1-2, with D perhaps matching TRBD1 (5 bases). Germline V gives CDR1 LNHDA, CDR2 SQIVND (reference sequence). Trimming removed 3 bases at V and 6 bases at J, with 11 bases between. This CDR3 is 13 amino acids long. This CDR3 reads CASSMGPPHGYTF. DNA of the CDR3: TGTGCCAGTAGTATGGGGCCCCCACATGGCTACACCTTC.

This clone came up a few times. The CDR3 DNA reads as TGCGCCAGCAGCTTGGGTGCGGGGAGCTCCTACAATGAGCAGTTCTTC. Translating it yields CASSLGAGSSYNEQFF. This chain links TRBV5-1 with TRBJ2-1, with D possibly TRBD2 on 6 matching bases. V was pared by 0 bases and J by 0 bases, with 10 bases between. The CDR3 spans 16 residues. Germline lookup yields CDR1 SGHRS and CDR2 YFSETQ.

The chain joins TRBV10-3 to TRBJ2-7; no clear D. The CDR3 spans 13 residues. The ends were cut back, 8 bases at V and 0 bases at J, with 11 bases in the middle. Germline-derived CDR1 and CDR2 are ENHRY and SYGVKD. CDR3 residues: CAILGLGSYEQYF. Written as DNA, the CDR3 is TGTGCCATCCTGGGCCTGGGCTCCTACGAGCAGTACTTC.

This clone is judged hyperexpanded. J is TRBJ1-5 and V is TRBV2; a possible D gene is TRBD1 (5 bases). V was cut by 5 bases and J by 5 bases, with 10 bases left in between. CDR3 size: 13 residues. Germline CDR1 reads SNHLY; CDR2 reads FYNNEI. As DNA, the CDR3 is TGTGCCAGCAGTATCCAGGGCTATCAGCCCCAGCATTTT. It is translated as CASSIQGYQPQHF.

The chain joins TRBV4-3 to TRBJ1-5; D perhaps matches TRBD1 (5 bases). V lost 0 bases to trimming and J lost 7 bases, with 13 bases between them. Germline V gives CDR1 LGHNA, CDR2 YSLEER. This CDR3 contains 15 residues. DNA of the CDR3: TGCGCCAGCAGCCAAGATGGAGGGACGAGGCAGCCCCAGCATTTT. It encodes CASSQDGGTRQPQHF.